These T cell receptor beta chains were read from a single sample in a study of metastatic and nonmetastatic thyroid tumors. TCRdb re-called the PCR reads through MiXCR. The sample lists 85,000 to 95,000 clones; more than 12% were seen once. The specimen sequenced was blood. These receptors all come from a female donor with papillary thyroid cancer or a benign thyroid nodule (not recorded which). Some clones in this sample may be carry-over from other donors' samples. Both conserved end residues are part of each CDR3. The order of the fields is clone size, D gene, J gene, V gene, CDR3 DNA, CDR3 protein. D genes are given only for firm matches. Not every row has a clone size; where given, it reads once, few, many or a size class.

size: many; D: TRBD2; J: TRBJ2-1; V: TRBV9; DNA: TGTGCCAGCAGCGTTAGCGGGGGGGCCTGGAATGAGCAGTTCTTC; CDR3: CASSVSGGAWNEQFF
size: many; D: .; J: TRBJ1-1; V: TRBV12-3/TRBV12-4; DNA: TGTGCCAGCAGTTTTTCCCGGATGAACACTGAAGCTTTCTTT; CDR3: CASSFSRMNTEAFF
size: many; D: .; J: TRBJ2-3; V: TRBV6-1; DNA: TGTGCCAGCAGTTATATGGGGGATACGCAGTATTTT; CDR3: CASSYMGDTQYF
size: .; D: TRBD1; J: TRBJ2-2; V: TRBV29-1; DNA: TGCAGCGTTGAAGGGCAGGGGGCCGGGGAGCTGTTTTTT; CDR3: CSVEGQGAGELFF
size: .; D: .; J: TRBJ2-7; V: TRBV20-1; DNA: TGCAGTGCGAGCAAGGGTGAAGGCTTTCTCGAGCAGTACTTC; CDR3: CSASKGEGFLEQYF
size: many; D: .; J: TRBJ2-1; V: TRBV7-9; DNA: TGTGCCACCCAGGGGTTGGGGAACAATGAGCAGTTCTTC; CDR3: CATQGLGNNEQFF
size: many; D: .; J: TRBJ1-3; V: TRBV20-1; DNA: TGCAGTGCTAGAACGGCAGGCAGGGCTGGAAACACCATATATTTT; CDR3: CSARTAGRAGNTIYF
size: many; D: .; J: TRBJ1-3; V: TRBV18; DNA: TGTGCCAGCTCACCAGGTGATCTCGGGGCCATATATTTT; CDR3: CASSPGDLGAIYF
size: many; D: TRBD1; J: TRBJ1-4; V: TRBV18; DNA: TGTGCCAGCCGCACCGGGACAGAGAATGAAAAACTGTTTTTT; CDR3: CASRTGTENEKLFF
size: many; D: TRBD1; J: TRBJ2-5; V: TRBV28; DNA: TGTGCCAGCAGTTTGAGGGGACAGGGGCGAAGGACCCAGTACTTC; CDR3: CASSLRGQGRRTQYF
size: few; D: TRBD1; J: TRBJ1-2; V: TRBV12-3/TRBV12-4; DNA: TGTGCCAGCAGCGGACAGGGTGGGGTTTATGGCTACACCTTC; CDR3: CASSGQGGVYGYTF
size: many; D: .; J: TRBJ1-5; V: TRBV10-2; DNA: TGCGCCAGCACCCAGGGAAGCAATCAGCCCCAGCATTTT; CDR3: CASTQGSNQPQHF
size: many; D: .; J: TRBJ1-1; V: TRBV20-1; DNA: TGCAGTGCTAGAGATCGAGAGAACACTGAAGCTTTCTTT; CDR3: CSARDRENTEAFF
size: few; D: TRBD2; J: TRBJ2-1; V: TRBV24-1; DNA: TGTGCCACCAGTGATAGTAAGCCGGGACTAGCGGGGGGGTATACTAGGAATGAGCAGTTCTTC; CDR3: CATSDSKPGLAGGYTRNEQFF
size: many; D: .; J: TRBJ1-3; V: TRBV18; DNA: TGTGCCATCCCCTTGCCTGGAAACACCATATATTTT; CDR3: CAIPLPGNTIYF
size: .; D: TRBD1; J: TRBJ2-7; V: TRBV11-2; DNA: TGTGCCAGCATCGATCTTCCTGGACAGGTTCGCGACGAGCAGTACTTC; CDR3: CASIDLPGQVRDEQYF
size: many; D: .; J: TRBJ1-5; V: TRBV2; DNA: TGTGCCAGCAGTGATCCCCAGATCCATCAGCCCCAGCATTTT; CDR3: CASSDPQIHQPQHF
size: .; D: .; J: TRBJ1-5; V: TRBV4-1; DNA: TGCGCCAGCAGCCAAGATGCCAGGGGTGGGGATCAGCCCCAGCATTTT; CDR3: CASSQDARGGDQPQHF
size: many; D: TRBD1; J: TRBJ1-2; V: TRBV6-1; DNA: TGTGCCAGCGCCAAATACAAGACAGGGTTGAATGGCTACACCTTC; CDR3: CASAKYKTGLNGYTF
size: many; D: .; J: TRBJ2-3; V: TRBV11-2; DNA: TGTGCCAGCAGCAGCCCTGAGGACCAGATGGATACGCAGTATTTT; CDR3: CASSSPEDQMDTQYF